These 12 T cell receptor beta chains originate from one sample sequenced in a study of response to subunit inactivated influenza vaccine. TCRdb redid the calling of the RT-PCR reads with MiXCR, one entry per CDR3 protein. The sample lists about 780,000 distinct CDR3 sequences, approximately 17% seen once, with under 13% in the top ten. The input for sequencing was PBMCs from blood, taken approximately 5 days after vaccination. These receptors came from a man in his fifties who received an inactivated influenza vaccine.

This clonotype was seen many times. The rearrangement uses TRBV7-6 and TRBJ2-1; 7 positions agree with TRBD2. J was trimmed by 7 bases and V by 5 bases; bases with no gene match: 11. Per germline, CDR1 SGHVS and CDR2 FNYEAQ. This CDR3 has 15 amino acids. CDR3 amino acids: CASSQSRGGGNEQFF. In DNA, the CDR3 is TGTGCCAGCAGCCAGTCCCGGGGCGGGGGTAATGAGCAGTTCTTC.

The J gene is TRBJ2-3, the V gene TRBV7-2; possible D gene TRBD2, 6 bases. V was pared by 7 bases and J by 1 base, with 12 bases between. CDR3 size: 14 residues. In germline, CDR1 is SGHTA, CDR2 FQGNSA. The CDR3 DNA reads as TGTGCCAGCAACCCAGCGGGTGGCACAGATACGCAGTATTTT. Protein: CASNPAGGTDTQYF.

The rearrangement uses TRBV6-5 and TRBJ1-3, with 10 bases lining up with TRBD1. The CDR3 loop spans 15 amino acids. Germline lookup yields CDR1 MNHEY and CDR2 SVGAGI. Germline trimming cut 0 bases from V and 9 bases from J; bases unmatched to any gene: 5. The CDR3 reads CASSYSSRQGATIYF. The DNA of the CDR3 is TGTGCCAGCAGTTACTCGAGTCGACAGGGGGCCACCATATATTTT.

The rearrangement links TRBV4-3 to TRBJ2-1; D is possibly TRBD1 (5 bases). The CDR3 has 14 residues. Germline-derived CDR1 and CDR2 are LGHNA and YSLEER. The germline V and J ends were trimmed by 1 base and 9 bases, with 13 bases remaining between them. CDR3: CASSQVSQVREQFF. The CDR3 nucleotides are TGCGCCAGCAGCCAAGTTTCACAGGTCCGTGAGCAGTTCTTC.

The rearrangement joins TRBV5-1 to TRBJ2-1, with TRBD1 matching over 9 bases. The J segment lost 0 bases and the V segment lost 3 bases, leaving 7 bases of the junction unmatched. The germline V gene has CDR1 SGHRS and CDR2 YFSETQ. This CDR3 is 17 amino acids long. In nucleotides, the CDR3 is TGCGCCAGCAGCTCGTATTACAGGGGGCACTCCTACAATGAGCAGTTCTTC. Translated: CASSSYYRGHSYNEQFF.

This clonotype has more than one count but fewer than ten. This chain connects TRBV27 to TRBJ2-1, with D perhaps matching TRBD2 (5 bases). The CDR3 is 15 residues long. V gave up 5 bases and J gave up 5 bases, with 16 bases separating them. The germline CDR1 and CDR2 sequences are MNHEY and SMNVEV (reference sequence). The CDR3: CASSRSVDGNNEQFF. The CDR3 DNA follows: TGTGCCAGCAGTCGTTCGGTGGACGGGAACAATGAGCAGTTCTTC.

The chain uses TRBV20-1 and TRBJ2-3, with TRBD2 matching 9 bases. The germline V gene encodes CDR1 DFQATT and CDR2 SNEGSKA (reference sequence). V lost 5 bases, J lost 3 bases, and 9 bases stayed unmatched. There are 15 residues in the CDR3. The CDR3 bases are TGCAGTGCTGCCCTGGCTAGCGGGATGACAGATACGCAGTATTTT. Protein product: CSAALASGMTDTQYF.

The rearrangement joins TRBV5-6 to TRBJ2-7; 7 nucleotides agree with TRBD1. The CDR3 is 15 residues long. V lost 0 bases and J lost 8; bases outside the gene matches: 11. Per germline, CDR1 SGHDT and CDR2 YYEEEE. The CDR3 here is CASSLERQGPSQQYF. CDR3 DNA: TGTGCCAGCAGCTTGGAGCGACAGGGTCCCTCTCAGCAGTACTTC.

The DNA of the CDR3 is TGTGCCAGCAGCAATACAGGGTTTGTCTACGAGCAGTACTTC. Its translation is CASSNTGFVYEQYF. The gene calls are TRBV7-8 and TRBJ2-7, with a weak D call TRBD1 (6 bases). This CDR3 region has 14 residues. Germline values: CDR1 SGHVS, CDR2 FQNEAQ. V was pared by 5 bases and J by 3 bases, with 14 bases between.

This chain joins TRBV20-1 and TRBJ1-2, with 9 bases aligning to TRBD1. The V and J ends lost 5 bases and 8 bases, in that order; junction bases with no gene match: 9. Germline CDR1 is DFQATT and CDR2 is SNEGSKA (reference sequence). This CDR3 comprises 13 residues. DNA for the CDR3: TGCAGTGCTCAAGCCGGGACAGGGAGAGGCTACACCTTC. Its protein is CSAQAGTGRGYTF.

This clonotype was seen more than once but under ten times. The CDR3, as DNA: TGTGCCAGCAGCGGACAGGGCGATTGGGAGCAGTACTTC. This encodes CASSGQGDWEQYF. The V call is TRBV9, the J call TRBJ2-7; TRBD1 aligns across 7 bases. CDR3 length equals 13 residues. Per germline, CDR1 SGDLS and CDR2 YYNGEE. Trimming at V came to 3 bases and at J to 7 bases, leaving 7 bases not matched to a gene.

The chain links TRBV12-3 or TRBV12-4 to TRBJ2-2; D ambiguous. CDR3 length: 16 amino acids. Trimming removed 1 base at V and 1 base at J, with 10 bases between. CDR3: CASSLGTNLNTGELFF. CDR3 in DNA: TGTGCCAGCAGTTTAGGGACGAACCTGAACACCGGGGAGCTGTTTTTT.